The entry below describes one T cell receptor (beta chain). Amplification used 60 Vbeta primers and 13 Jbeta primers. The protocol was immunoSEQ multiplex PCR, while the TCRdb copy is restricted to in-frame clones and leaves out a portion. The profile shows under 150,000 clones, 82% of them singletons. This entry is derived from a study of cytomegalovirus exposure and HLA in healthy donors. Germline lookup yields CDR1 LNHNV and CDR2 YYDKDF (reference sequence). The CDR3 length is 15 residues. Trimming left V 0 bases short and J 7 bases short, with 10 bases between. The source material was PBMCs. This chain links TRBV15 with TRBJ1-6, with no clear D. The TCR was taken from a male donor in good health and CMV-seronegative. CDR3 nucleotide sequence: TGTGCCACCAGCAGAGATCAGGTTTACAATTCACCCCTCCACTTT. Translation gives CATSRDQVYNSPLHF.